These 27 T cell receptor beta chains share one sample of origin, sequenced in a study of blood T cell repertoires in COVID-19. Sequencing used immunoSEQ multiplex PCR; TCRdb keeps in-frame clones, though not all of them. The sample lists around 66,000 clones; about four fifths were seen once. The material sequenced was peripheral blood. These receptors were obtained from a human donor in a cohort sampled during active COVID-19.

This chain uses TRBV4-1 with TRBJ2-3, with D maybe TRBD2 (5 bases). V was cut by 3 bases and J by 2 bases, with 9 bases left in between. This CDR3 is built from 14 residues. Germline CDR1 MGHRA, CDR2 YSYEKL. DNA of the CDR3: TGCGCCAGCAGCCAGGAGCGGTTCACAGATACGCAGTATTTT. The encoded protein is CASSQERFTDTQYF.

This chain joins TRBV27 and TRBJ2-7; D gene ambiguous. Trimming cost V 4 bases and J 3 bases, with 10 bases left between them. CDR1 and CDR2 from the germline V gene are MNHEY and SMNVEV (reference sequence). The CDR3 is 13 amino acids. CDR3 nucleotide sequence: TGTGCCAGCAGTTCAAATCAGCGCTACGAGCAGTACTTC. It translates to CASSSNQRYEQYF.

This clone showed up just once. The genes are TRBV19 and TRBJ2-2; 8 nucleotides agree with TRBD2. This CDR3 has 12 amino acids. Germline CDR1 reads LNHDA; CDR2 reads SQIVND (reference sequence). With 8 bases clipped from V and 6 bases from J, the junction kept 2 bases outside the gene matches. This CDR3 is CASSSGSGELFF. In DNA, the CDR3 is TGTGCCAGTTCTAGCGGGTCCGGGGAGCTGTTTTTT.

The chain has TRBV28 and TRBJ2-7; 8 nucleotides match TRBD1. This CDR3 spans 14 amino acids. Looked up from germline, CDR1 is MDHEN and CDR2 is SYDVKM. V shed 6 bases and J 1 base; nucleotides not matched to a gene: 5. CDR3 DNA: TGTGCCAGCAGGAAGCGGACAGGGTCCTACGAGCAGTACTTC. Its translation: CASRKRTGSYEQYF.

The chain has TRBV7-8 and TRBJ2-6; no definite D call. Between the trimmed V and J ends, which lost 0 bases and 4 bases, there was a span of 10 bases. The CDR3 consists of 16 residues. Germline V gene lookup returns CDR1 SGHVS and CDR2 FQNEAQ. The DNA of the CDR3 is TGTGCCAGCAGCTTAGCCCGAGTCTCGGGGGCCAACGTCCTGACTTTC. Amino acid sequence: CASSLARVSGANVLTF.

The chain combines TRBV21-1 with TRBJ2-1; TRBD1, the table's D call, was not compared with the DNA. TRBV21-1 is deemed a pseudogene. The CDR3 is made up of 15 amino acids. The CDR3 loop is CASNRTRPRGNEQFF. The CDR3 coding sequence is TGTGCCAGCAACCGGACAAGACCCAGGGGGAATGAGCAGTTCTTC.

The rearrangement uses TRBV5-4 and TRBJ2-7; no clear D gene. Germline CDR1 SGHNT, CDR2 YYREEE (reference sequence). The CDR3 has 12 residues. Trimming pared 0 bases from V and 3 bases from J, leaving 4 bases between. The CDR3 sequence is CASSLDFYEQYF. The CDR3 nucleotides are TGTGCCAGCAGCTTGGACTTCTACGAGCAGTACTTC.

This chain connects TRBV27 to TRBJ2-1; 7 bases are a match to TRBD2. The J segment lost 8 bases and the V segment lost 7 bases, leaving 11 bases of the junction unmatched. The CDR3 loop spans 14 amino acids. Germline CDR1 MNHEY, CDR2 SMNVEV (reference sequence). CDR3 in DNA: TGTGCCAGCACTTCGGTAGGGAGGGGCTATGAGCAGTTCTTC. Protein sequence: CASTSVGRGYEQFF.

The gene calls are TRBV7-2 and TRBJ1-6; 7 bases agree with TRBD1. In germline, CDR1 is SGHTA, CDR2 FQGNSA. V gave up 11 bases and J gave up 7 bases; unmatched junction bases: 14. The CDR3 is 15 amino acids. CDR3 sequence: CASVGQIGNNSPLHF. CDR3 coding DNA: TGTGCCTCCGTGGGACAGATCGGGAACAATTCACCCCTCCACTTT.

This chain links TRBV4-1 with TRBJ2-7, with 7 bases fitting TRBD1. J was trimmed by 0 bases and V by 3 bases; bases with no gene match: 2. The CDR3 is 14 residues long. Germline loops: CDR1 MGHRA, CDR2 YSYEKL. CDR3 in DNA: TGCGCCAGCAGCCAGGACAGGTACTCCTACGAGCAGTACTTC. It translates to CASSQDRYSYEQYF.

The sample holds a few counts of this clone. This rearrangement joins TRBV4-3 to TRBJ1-6, with 10 bases that match TRBD1. Trimming at V came to 1 base and at J to 9 bases, leaving 9 bases not matched to a gene. The germline V gene encodes CDR1 LGHNA and CDR2 YSLEER. This CDR3 comprises 17 residues. CDR3 bases: TGCGCCAGCAGCCAAGTGGGAGGGCGACAGGGGGCTTCACCCCTCCACTTT. Translation: CASSQVGGRQGASPLHF.

There are a few counts of this clone. The chain employs TRBV12-3 or TRBV12-4 and TRBJ1-2, with D uncertain. The CDR3 has 13 residues. Trimming pared 8 bases from V and 2 bases from J, leaving 12 bases between. CDR3 region: CASARAENYGYTF. The CDR3 nucleotides read TGTGCCAGCGCTCGCGCTGAAAACTATGGCTACACCTTC.

The chain carries TRBV5-1 and TRBJ2-7, with 10 bases aligning to TRBD2. After removal of 0 bases from V and 2 bases from J, the junction contained 2 bases not matched to a gene. In germline, CDR1 is SGHRS, CDR2 YFSETQ. The CDR3 sequence is 15 residues long. The CDR3 bases are TGCGCCAGCAGCTTGGGAACTAGCGGGACCTACGAGCAGTACTTC. This translates into CASSLGTSGTYEQYF.

This clone was seen a handful of times. This rearrangement joins TRBV5-1 to TRBJ2-7; possibly TRBD2 for D (6 bases). The germline V and J ends were trimmed by 2 bases and 2 bases, with 11 bases remaining between them. The CDR3 consists of 14 residues. Looked up from germline, CDR1 is SGHRS and CDR2 is YFSETQ. The CDR3: CASSFGGLAYEQYF. CDR3 nucleotides: TGCGCCAGCAGCTTCGGGGGTCTTGCCTACGAGCAGTACTTC.

This clone showed up just a few times. The chain links TRBV18 to TRBJ1-3; D remains ambiguous. V gave up 2 bases and J gave up 0 bases, with 11 bases separating them. The germline gives CDR1 KGHSH, CDR2 LQKENI. This CDR3 comprises 16 residues. The CDR3 spells CASSPGGLTSGNTIYF. The DNA for the CDR3 is TGTGCCAGCTCACCAGGCGGGTTAACCTCTGGAAACACCATATATTTT.

This clone came up once. This rearrangement joins TRBV21-1 to TRBJ2-4; the D segment call TRBD1 is taken from the table without a DNA check. TRBV21-1 is reported as a pseudogene. CDR3 length equals 14 residues. The CDR3, as DNA: TGTGCTATGCAGTTGGGGCAAGCCAAAAACATTCAGTACTTC. It translates to CAMQLGQAKNIQYF.

The chain carries TRBV10-3 and TRBJ1-4; 10 positions agree with TRBD1. V was clipped by 0 bases and J by 7 bases; unmatched bases: 5. The CDR3 spans 16 residues. The germline V gene encodes CDR1 ENHRY and CDR2 SYGVKD. The chain's CDR3 is CAISESSGTGVEKLFF. As DNA, the CDR3 is TGTGCCATCAGTGAGTCCTCCGGGACAGGGGTTGAAAAACTGTTTTTT.

This clone came up once. The rearrangement joins TRBV7-9 to TRBJ1-3; D is ambiguous. From germline, CDR1 is SEHNR and CDR2 FQNEAQ (reference sequence). The CDR3 length is 15 residues. Trimming took off 4 bases at V and 0 bases at J, with 10 bases between the two ends. In DNA, the CDR3 is TGTGCCAGCAGCTACACCTCGGGCTCTGGAAACACCATATATTTT. Protein sequence: CASSYTSGSGNTIYF.

The chain couples TRBV28 to TRBJ2-7, with 9 bases identical to TRBD1. J lost 0 bases, V lost 7 bases, and 4 bases had no gene match. The CDR3 totals 14 residues. Germline V gene sequence: CDR1 MDHEN, CDR2 SYDVKM. CDR3 sequence: CASKTGGSSYEQYF. The CDR3 nucleotides are TGTGCCAGCAAGACAGGGGGGAGCTCCTACGAGCAGTACTTC.

The genes are TRBV5-1 and TRBJ2-7; the match to TRBD2 covers 13 bases. The CDR3 contains 15 residues. Per germline, CDR1 SGHRS and CDR2 YFSETQ. The CDR3 nucleotides read TGCCCCCGCAGCTTGGCACTAGCGGGGGGGGGCGAGCAGTACTTC. Its translation: CPRSLALAGGGEQYF. The variable domain in full, with the rest retrieved from reference TRBV5-1 and TRBJ2-7, is KAGVTQTPRYLIKTRGQQVTLSCSPISGHRSVSWYQQTPGQGLQFLFEYFSETQRNKGNFPGRFSGRQFSNSRSEMNVSTLELGDSALYLCPRSLALAGGGEQYFGPGTRLTVT.

V usage is TRBV7-2 and J usage is TRBJ2-7; D is perhaps TRBD2 (7 bases). CDR1 and CDR2 (germline): SGHTA, FQGNSA. This CDR3 comprises 14 residues. V shed 4 bases and J shed 3 bases, with 13 bases lying between them. The CDR3 reads CASSSRGAYYEQYF. CDR3 nucleotide sequence: TGTGCCAGCAGCTCCCGGGGGGCTTACTACGAGCAGTACTTC. Using reference TRBV7-2 and TRBJ2-7 for the parts outside the CDR3, the full variable domain is GAGVSQSPSNKVTEKGKDVELRCDPISGHTALYWYRQSLGQGLEFLIYFQGNSAPDKSGLPSDRFSAERTGGSVSTLTIQRTQQEDSAVYLCASSSRGAYYEQYFGPGTRLTVT.

The chain joins TRBV23-1 to TRBJ1-1; D gene unclear. TRBV23-1 is treated as an ORF (open reading frame) with a function not yet certain. V was clipped by 9 bases and J by 10 bases, with 6 bases between them. This CDR3 region has 8 residues. As DNA, the CDR3 is TGCGCCAGGTATCGAGCTTTCTTT. This translates into CARYRAFF.

The chain joins TRBV27 to TRBJ2-1; perhaps TRBD1 as D (6 bases). Trimming took off 5 bases at V and 7 bases at J, with 18 bases between the two ends. From germline, CDR1 is MNHEY and CDR2 SMNVEV (reference sequence). The CDR3 runs 15 residues. CDR3 residues: CASSPRDTSKNEQFF. CDR3 bases: TGTGCCAGCAGTCCCCGGGACACCTCTAAAAATGAGCAGTTCTTC.

The chain links TRBV4-1 to TRBJ2-6; 7 bases are shared with TRBD1. CDR1 and CDR2 (germline): MGHRA, YSYEKL. The CDR3 extends over 19 amino acids. Trimming at V came to 1 base and at J to 2 bases, leaving 11 bases not matched to a gene. The CDR3 bases are TGCGCCAGCAGCCAAGTCAAGGGGGCGCCGCTCCCTGGGGCCAACGTCCTGACTTTC. Translated, it gives CASSQVKGAPLPGANVLTF.

A single count supports this clone. V usage is TRBV7-3 and J usage is TRBJ2-5, with D maybe TRBD2 (6 bases). Germline assignment: CDR1 SGHTA and CDR2 FQGTGA. The CDR3 runs 19 residues. Trimming shortened V by 1 base and J by 5 bases, and 26 bases separated the two germline ends. CDR3 amino acids: CASSLSPSVGFQRPETQYF. The CDR3 region has the DNA TGTGCCAGCAGCTTAAGTCCTAGCGTGGGGTTCCAGAGGCCGGAGACCCAGTACTTC.

The V and J genes are TRBV28 and TRBJ2-7; D is unresolved. Germline CDR1 MDHEN, CDR2 SYDVKM. The CDR3 is 12 amino acids. V dropped 10 bases and J dropped 2 bases, with 12 bases sitting between them. The CDR3 region has the DNA TGTGCCACCCGGAGTTTTGCCTACGAGCAGTACTTC. It encodes CATRSFAYEQYF.

The chain links TRBV7-6 to TRBJ1-1; D not certain. The CDR3 sequence is 14 residues long. The germline V gene has CDR1 SGHVS and CDR2 FNYEAQ. V was cut by 3 bases and J by 0 bases, with 8 bases left in between. The CDR3 loop is CASSFSGMNTEAFF. CDR3 nucleotide sequence: TGTGCCAGCAGCTTCTCGGGGATGAACACTGAAGCTTTCTTT.